These 8 T cell receptor beta chains came from one sample sequenced in a study of blood T cell repertoires in COVID-19. Generated by immunoSEQ multiplex PCR, the TCRdb table keeps only in-frame clones and is missing some. The table has under 200,000 clones, 88% seen once; the top ten hold about 1.7%. Sequencing was carried out using peripheral blood. Receptors originate from a man aged 18 to 29 with active or convalescent COVID-19.

The chain couples TRBV28 to TRBJ1-2; 10 nucleotides align to TRBD1. The CDR3 runs to 15 residues. Trimming cost V 6 bases and J 7 bases; bases outside gene matches: 11. Germline CDR1 and CDR2: MDHEN and SYDVKM. This chain's CDR3 is CASRGPGQGLSGYTF. The CDR3, as DNA: TGTGCCAGCAGGGGACCGGGACAGGGGTTATCTGGCTACACCTTC.

Regarding this clone: One end of the junction fails to match germline, which may point to a read error. The V call is TRBV27, the J call TRBJ2-7; 10 nucleotides line up with TRBD2. CDR1 MNHEY and CDR2 SMNVEV come from the germline V gene (reference sequence). The CDR3 sequence is 15 residues long. The CDR3 sequence: CASRNSGRASHEQYF. In DNA form, the CDR3 reads TGTGCCAGCAGAAACAGCGGGAGGGCCTCCCACGAGCAGTACTTC.

The chain uses TRBV19 and TRBJ1-5; no clear D gene. From germline, CDR1 is LNHDA and CDR2 SQIVND (reference sequence). Trimming removed 1 base from V and 5 bases from J, with 15 bases in between. This CDR3 region has 16 residues. CDR3 nucleotide sequence: TGTGCCAGTAGTATAGGGGTGTCCCGGAGGGATCAGCCCCAGCATTTT. Protein product: CASSIGVSRRDQPQHF.

The chain carries TRBV5-1 and TRBJ2-5; weak D call: TRBD1 (6 bases). Germline V gene lookup returns CDR1 SGHRS and CDR2 YFSETQ. V shed 4 bases and J shed 5 bases, with 12 bases lying between them. CDR3 length: 13 residues. The chain's CDR3 is CASSLGGRETQYF. The CDR3 nucleotides read TGCGCCAGCAGCCTTGGGGGCCGGGAGACCCAGTACTTC.

The V and J genes are TRBV5-1 and TRBJ2-7; a possible D gene is TRBD1 (6 bases). The germline V and J ends were trimmed by 0 bases and 2 bases, with 9 bases remaining between them. The germline CDR1 and CDR2 sequences are SGHRS and YFSETQ. The CDR3 runs 14 residues. This CDR3 reads CASSLGQGPYEQYF. DNA for the CDR3: TGCGCCAGCAGCTTGGGGCAGGGGCCCTACGAGCAGTACTTC.

This chain joins TRBV5-1 and TRBJ2-3; 11 bases align to TRBD2. Germline lookup yields CDR1 SGHRS and CDR2 YFSETQ. The J segment lost 3 bases and the V segment lost 4 bases, leaving 7 bases of the junction unmatched. The CDR3 totals 16 residues. CDR3 nucleotide sequence: TGCGCCAGCAGCCAAGGGACTAGCGGTTTGACAGATACGCAGTATTTT. Translating gives CASSQGTSGLTDTQYF.

The chain combines TRBV19 with TRBJ2-3; D unresolved. The CDR3 runs 14 residues. Trimming took 2 bases from V and 0 from J, leaving 6 bases between them. CDR1 is LNHDA, CDR2 SQIVND, per germline (reference sequence). CDR3 amino acids: CASSISPSTDTQYF. The CDR3 nucleotides are TGTGCCAGTAGTATATCCCCTAGCACAGATACGCAGTATTTT.

This clone was observed once. This chain joins TRBV10-1 and TRBJ2-2, with 7 bases matching TRBD2. The germline V gene has CDR1 WNHNN and CDR2 SYGVQD (reference sequence). The J segment lost 5 bases and the V segment lost 3 bases, leaving 12 bases of the junction unmatched. The CDR3 is 17 amino acids. Written as DNA, the CDR3 is TGCGCCAGCAGTGAATTAAGGACTAGATCACCGACCGGGGAGCTGTTTTTT. Translation gives CASSELRTRSPTGELFF.